This record concerns one T cell receptor (beta chain) sequence. The specificity of this receptor is unknown. Per-nucleotide qualities are absent, and no much larger clonotype sits a single base away. TCRbeta CDR3 regions were amplified from genomic DNA using the immunoSEQ Assay, a bias-controlled multiplex PCR. Per the original workflow: Nucleated cell counts per sample were estimated from amplification of reference gene primers within the assay. To quantify the absolute abundance of each unique TCRbeta CDR3 rearrangement, sequence reads were collapsed and filtered. For each sample, productive Simpson clonality was calculated as the square root of Simpson's diversity index over productive rearrangements. TCRdb took over this immuneACCESS table, retaining in-frame rearrangements with V and J assigned. Such tables are incomplete; in checked studies, under half of the missing clones stem from an unresolved V gene, and the remainder is unexplained. For V, J and clone size, that table is used; D and trimming come from the DNA. The sample table lists some 24,000 clones, roughly 86% of them with a count of one. Of the sample, less than 5.5% is held by the ten largest clones.

This record comes from a study of blood T cell repertoires in COVID-19 (dated by TCRdb to the early 2020s). As for the study more broadly: Samples from collaborators originated in the United States, Italy and Spain and spanned both the acute and convalescent phases of COVID-19. The samples were drawn from two sources: the first 160 participants of the ongoing ImmuneRACE study, and 1,000 to 1,500 subjects contributed by 6 global collaborators. The repertoires were released in a freely available public database intended as a resource for research on the immune response to SARS-CoV-2. The prospective study material was composed of cDNA or gDNA derived from T cells, B-cell-depleted T cells, or PBMCs. Where available, HLA class I and class II types were obtained from metadata supplied by the sample provider rather than from assay-based typing. Subjects who had been exposed to COVID-19, were actively infected with it, or had recovered from it provided the deeply sampled blood TCRbeta repertoires that made up the dataset. The sample metadata nearly always contained a de-identified subject ID, COVID-19 status, age in years and sex.

The CDR3, from cysteine to phenylalanine, totals 18 residues. The only DNA kept is the CDR3, 54 bases in frame from the first base. For CDR1 and CDR2, the germline V gene lists LGHNA and YNFKEQ. V was cut back by 1 base and J by 2 bases, leaving a gap of 19 bases between them. Whole blood was collected in K2EDTA tubes by collaborating institutions according to the institutions' own protocols. For TCRbeta analysis, collaborator samples were shipped as frozen whole blood, as isolated PBMCs, or as DNA extracted from either sample type. General study outcomes and caveats: The quantity of clinical and demographic metadata differed by source and by participant and was supplied without curation.

The rearrangement joined TRBV4-2 to TRBJ2-3; TRBD2 could be the D gene, as 7 bases match. The clonotype comes from a man aged 50-59 years with active COVID-19. Sequencing was done on a sample of peripheral blood. The nucleotides read TGTGCCAGCAGCCAAGCCACCCGAAGGGGGACTACCACAGATACGCAGTATTTT. It encodes CASSQATRRGTTTDTQYF.